The 25 T cell receptor beta chains presented below share a single source sample, sequenced in a study of T cells in Graves' hyperthyroidism and ophthalmopathy. Amplification targeted TCR beta CDR3 regions from RNA transcripts. First-round RT-PCR with HTBI primers amplified the TCR CDR3 region. MiXCR, run by TCRdb on the multiplex PCR reads, gives a single entry per CDR3 protein. The sample consists of roughly 630,000 distinct CDR3 sequences, 15% to 18% of them appearing once. The sequencing input was blood. The receptors originated from a woman in her 30s with Graves' hyperthyroidism.

This clonotype has more than one count but fewer than ten. The rearrangement uses TRBV4-3 and TRBJ1-2; D gene uncertain. V was clipped by 5 bases and J by 4 bases, with 17 bases between them. CDR3 length equals 15 residues. CDR1 and CDR2 (germline): LGHNA, YSLEER. The CDR3 coding sequence is TGCGCCAGCAGCGCAGTGACGGGAGATGGCTATGGCTACACCTTC. The encoded protein is CASSAVTGDGYGYTF.

This clonotype was picked up many times. This chain uses TRBV7-6 with TRBJ2-7; D remains ambiguous. Germline-derived CDR1 and CDR2 are SGHVS and FNYEAQ. The CDR3 runs to 12 residues. Deletions cut 4 bases from V and 5 bases from J, with 9 bases between. The CDR3 spells CASSSGSHEQYF. The CDR3 DNA reads TGTGCCAGCAGCTCCGGGTCGCACGAGCAGTACTTC. Together with reference TRBV7-6 and TRBJ2-7, the CDR3 gives the full variable domain: GAGVSQSPRYKVTKRGQDVALRCDPISGHVSLYWYRQALGQGPEFLTYFNYEAQQDKSGLPNDRFSAERPEGSISTLTIQRTEQRDSAMYRCASSSGSHEQYFGPGTRLTVT.

This clonotype was found many times. J is TRBJ2-7 and V is TRBV7-8, with 14 bases identical to TRBD2. Germline V gene data show CDR1 as SGHVS and CDR2 as FQNEAQ. The CDR3 runs 19 residues. V gave up 5 bases and J gave up 4 bases; unmatched junction bases: 16. The CDR3 coding sequence is TGTGCCAGCAGCCCGGGGAGGGGACTAGCGGGAGTGGCTTCGTACGAGCAGTACTTC. It codes for CASSPGRGLAGVASYEQYF.

This clonotype was seen repeatedly, ten times or more. The genes are TRBV7-2 and TRBJ2-5; 12 nucleotides align to TRBD2. Unmatched junction bases numbered 9, after V lost 4 bases and J lost 12 bases. CDR1 and CDR2 (germline): SGHTA, FQGNSA. This CDR3 comprises 14 residues. The CDR3 nucleotides are TGTGCCAGCAGCTCAGAGGCTAGCGGGAGGGCCAAGTACTTC. Amino acid sequence: CASSSEASGRAKYF.

CDR3 DNA: TGTGCCAGCAGCCAAGATAGGAAGAACACTGAAGCTTTCTTT. It specifies CASSQDRKNTEAFF. This chain connects TRBV14 to TRBJ1-1; D gene uncertain. The V gene lost 0 bases and the J gene lost 1 base, with 6 bases spanning the gap. CDR3 length: 14 residues. Germline CDR1 reads SGHDN; CDR2 reads FVKESK.

This clonotype was recorded at least ten times. The chain carries TRBV2 and TRBJ2-7; TRBD1 might be the D (5 bases). V lost 4 bases and J lost 0, with 7 bases in between. The CDR3 sequence is 13 residues long. CDR1 SNHLY and CDR2 FYNNEI come from the germline V gene. CDR3 nucleotide sequence: TGTGCCAGCAGTGGGGGCATCTCCTACGAGCAGTACTTC. It encodes CASSGGISYEQYF.

This clonotype was found many times. This sequence joins TRBV5-1 and TRBJ1-1; D unresolved. With 7 bases removed from V and 7 bases from J, the gap between germline ends came to 14 bases. Germline CDR1 reads SGHRS; CDR2 reads YFSETQ. This CDR3 is 12 amino acids long. In DNA, the CDR3 is TGCGCCAGCGGTGAACCGGCGGGTGAAGCTTTCTTT. Translated: CASGEPAGEAFF.

The chain recombines TRBV5-4 with TRBJ2-7; 14 bases are a match to TRBD2. The germline V gene has CDR1 SGHNT and CDR2 YYREEE (reference sequence). Germline trimming cut 4 bases from V and 2 bases from J; bases unmatched to any gene: 5. CDR3 length: 16 residues. The CDR3 DNA reads TGTGCCAGCAGCGGGGGGACTAGCGGGAGCCCCTACGAGCAGTACTTC. This sequence encodes CASSGGTSGSPYEQYF.

This clonotype has at least ten counts. The chain carries TRBV18 and TRBJ2-7; D unresolved. Germline loops: CDR1 KGHSH, CDR2 LQKENI. The CDR3 sequence is 13 residues long. V was clipped by 3 bases and J by 7 bases, with 13 bases between them. Here the CDR3 reads CASSPDQLLEQYF. In nucleotides, the CDR3 is TGTGCCAGCTCACCCGACCAGCTACTGGAGCAGTACTTC.

The J gene is TRBJ2-3, the V gene TRBV19; D unclear. Germline loops: CDR1 LNHDA, CDR2 SQIVND (reference sequence). The CDR3 totals 14 residues. V was trimmed by 6 bases and J by 0 bases, leaving 10 bases between them. This CDR3 is CASRRISSTDTQYF. CDR3 nucleotides: TGTGCCAGTAGACGAATTAGCAGCACAGATACGCAGTATTTT. The variable domain in full, with the rest retrieved from reference TRBV19 and TRBJ2-3, is DGGITQSPKYLFRKEGQNVTLSCEQNLNHDAMYWYRQDPGQGLRLIYYSQIVNDFQKGDIAEGYSVSREKKESFPLTVTSAQKNPTAFYLCASRRISSTDTQYFGPGTRLTVL.

This clonotype was observed at least ten times. This rearrangement joins TRBV28 to TRBJ1-1; 7 bases fit TRBD1. After removal of 8 bases from V and 1 base from J, the junction contained 13 bases not matched to a gene. Per the germline V gene, CDR1 is MDHEN and CDR2 is SYDVKM. The CDR3 totals 16 residues. CDR3 nucleotides: TGTGCCAGCGGGGCAGGGGGGCCACCCTCGAACACTGAAGCTTTCTTT. Residues: CASGAGGPPSNTEAFF.

This clonotype showed up many times. The rearrangement uses TRBV7-2 and TRBJ2-7; 13 nucleotides line up with TRBD2. The germline V gene encodes CDR1 SGHTA and CDR2 FQGNSA. CDR3 length equals 18 residues. The V gene end was trimmed by 5 bases and the J gene end by 2 bases; junction bases not matched to a gene: 12. The CDR3 reads CASSLSPGLAGLTYEQYF. The CDR3 coding sequence is TGTGCCAGCAGCCTCTCGCCGGGACTAGCGGGACTAACCTACGAGCAGTACTTC.

This clonotype was counted between two and nine times. This chain links TRBV19 with TRBJ2-2; the D gene is possibly TRBD1 (5 bases). There are 15 residues in the CDR3. Trimming removed 3 bases at V and 0 bases at J, with 8 bases between. The germline CDR1 and CDR2 sequences are LNHDA and SQIVND (reference sequence). CDR3 DNA: TGTGCCAGTAGTATGGTCAGGGCGAACACCGGGGAGCTGTTTTTT. Translating gives CASSMVRANTGELFF. Filled out from reference TRBV19 and TRBJ2-2, the complete variable domain reads DGGITQSPKYLFRKEGQNVTLSCEQNLNHDAMYWYRQDPGQGLRLIYYSQIVNDFQKGDIAEGYSVSREKKESFPLTVTSAQKNPTAFYLCASSMVRANTGELFFGEGSRLTVL.

This clonotype has only a few counts. The chain is built from TRBV2 and TRBJ1-4; D uncertain. Trimming stripped 6 bases from V and 11 bases from J, with 10 bases between. The germline V gene encodes CDR1 SNHLY and CDR2 FYNNEI. The CDR3 runs 11 residues. CDR3 protein: CASSEGEKLFF. CDR3 nucleotide sequence: TGTGCCAGCAGCGAGGGAGAGAAACTGTTTTTT.

Only a few counts were recorded for this clonotype. J is TRBJ2-1 and V is TRBV4-1, with 9 bases identical to TRBD2. In germline, CDR1 is MGHRA, CDR2 YSYEKL. Losses at the gene ends were 3 bases for V and 10 bases for J; bases not matched to a gene: 13. This CDR3 spans 16 amino acids. Written as DNA, the CDR3 is TGCGCCAGCAGCCAGGCCACTAGCGGGCTCTCTCACGAGCAGTTCTTC. It encodes CASSQATSGLSHEQFF.

This clonotype showed up many times. This chain links TRBV5-1 with TRBJ2-1; 8 nucleotides line up with TRBD2. The CDR3 spans 17 residues. Germline CDR1 and CDR2: SGHRS and YFSETQ. Unmatched junction bases numbered 17, after V lost 5 bases and J lost 7 bases. CDR3 residues: CASSYQGGGLGINEQFF. The CDR3 DNA reads TGCGCCAGCAGTTACCAGGGCGGGGGACTAGGTATAAATGAGCAGTTCTTC.

This rearrangement joins TRBV9 to TRBJ2-2; 8 nucleotides align to TRBD2. Germline V gene sequence: CDR1 SGDLS, CDR2 YYNGEE. V shed 2 bases and J 4 bases; nucleotides not matched to a gene: 7. CDR3 length: 16 amino acids. The CDR3 DNA follows: TGTGCCAGCAGCGTCGCAAGCGGGAGATCCACCGGGGAGCTGTTTTTT. Its protein is CASSVASGRSTGELFF.

Ten or more counts support this clonotype. In DNA form, the CDR3 reads TGTGCCAGCAGTGGATCGGCTAGCGGGAGCTACGAGCAGTACTTC. The encoded protein is CASSGSASGSYEQYF. J is TRBJ2-7 and V is TRBV6-1; TRBD2 agrees at 10 bases. CDR1 and CDR2 from the germline V gene are MNHNS and SASEGT. CDR3 length: 15 amino acids. Trimming took 4 bases from V and 3 from J; bases not matched to a gene: 6.

At least ten counts were recorded for this clonotype. CDR3 protein: CRAEDSSYEQYF. The DNA for the CDR3 is TGCAGGGCAGAAGACAGCTCCTACGAGCAGTACTTC. The chain has TRBV20-1 and TRBJ2-7; D may be TRBD1 (5 bases). Germline CDR1 is DFQATT and CDR2 is SNEGSKA (reference sequence). CDR3 length: 12 amino acids.

The chain links TRBV19 to TRBJ1-1; TRBD1 matches at 10 bases. This CDR3 comprises 14 residues. V lost 5 bases and J lost 3; bases outside the gene matches: 3. CDR1 and CDR2 from the germline V gene are LNHDA and SQIVND (reference sequence). The CDR3 DNA reads TGTGCCAGTAGTCAGACAGGGGGCCACACTGAAGCTTTCTTT. This sequence encodes CASSQTGGHTEAFF.

This clonotype has a count of ten or more. V usage is TRBV13 and J usage is TRBJ2-7, with D hard to call. The CDR3 consists of 13 residues. Germline CDR1 PRHDT, CDR2 FYEKMQ (reference sequence). Between the trimmed V and J ends, which lost 0 bases and 2 bases, there was a span of 5 bases. CDR3 coding DNA: TGTGCCAGCAGCTTAGGGGCAACCTACGAGCAGTACTTC. Its translation is CASSLGATYEQYF. The variable domain in full, with the rest retrieved from reference TRBV13 and TRBJ2-7, is AAGVIQSPRHLIKEKRETATLKCYPIPRHDTVYWYQQGPGQDPQFLISFYEKMQSDKGSIPDRFSAQQFSDYHSELNMSSLELGDSALYFCASSLGATYEQYFGPGTRLTVT.

There are a few counts of this clonotype. J is TRBJ2-3 and V is TRBV10-3, with D hard to call. The V and J ends lost 4 bases and 1 base respectively, with 9 bases between them. Germline CDR1 reads ENHRY; CDR2 reads SYGVKD. There are 14 residues in the CDR3. This CDR3 is CAISVGLGTDTQYF. The CDR3 DNA reads as TGTGCCATCAGTGTTGGGTTGGGCACAGATACGCAGTATTTT.

This clonotype was found many times. The gene calls are TRBV5-1 and TRBJ1-5; the D is unclear. CDR1 and CDR2 from the germline V gene are SGHRS and YFSETQ. The CDR3 has 14 amino acids. Trimming pared 2 bases from V and 3 bases from J, leaving 9 bases between. CDR3 sequence reads: CASSFLPDNQPQHF. DNA for the CDR3: TGCGCCAGCAGCTTCCTACCGGACAATCAGCCCCAGCATTTT.

This clonotype was recorded a few times. CDR3: CASSRVTGVFDEQYF. The CDR3, as DNA: TGTGCCAGCAGCCGAGTTACGGGGGTTTTTGACGAGCAGTACTTC. The rearrangement links TRBV7-9 to TRBJ2-7; D is possibly TRBD2 (6 bases). V was clipped by 5 bases and J by 5 bases, with 19 bases between them. This CDR3 comprises 15 residues. The germline V gene has CDR1 SEHNR and CDR2 FQNEAQ (reference sequence).

In its sample, this clonotype was seen many times. DNA of the CDR3: TGTGCCAGCACCAAGGGACTGAAACCCTCTGGGGCCAACGTCCTGACTTTC. Residues: CASTKGLKPSGANVLTF. The chain is built from TRBV28 and TRBJ2-6, with D possibly TRBD2 on 6 matching bases. Trimming pared 7 bases from V and 0 bases from J, leaving 16 bases between. This CDR3 is built from 17 residues. Germline V CDR1 and CDR2: MDHEN, SYDVKM.